The 2 T cell receptor beta chains listed next were all sequenced from one sample in a study of shared clonotypes between healthy human individuals. Data came from immunoSEQ multiplex PCR; TCRdb stores just in-frame clones and leaves some out. The sample contains over a million clones, 75% to 80% of which appear only once. The sample taken for sequencing was memory CD4+ T cells from PBMCs. Described subset: CD45RA-negative fraction. Every receptor here comes from a man between 18 and 35 years old in good health. Some clones in this sample may be carry-over from other donors' samples.

The genes are TRBV6-1 and TRBJ1-4, with 7 bases that match TRBD1. In germline, CDR1 is MNHNS, CDR2 SASEGT. The V segment lost 1 base and the J segment 2 bases; nucleotides outside the gene matches: 7. The CDR3 has 17 amino acids. DNA for the CDR3: TGTGCCAGCAGTGAAGGACAGGGACTGTTGACTAATGAAAAACTGTTTTTT. Protein sequence: CASSEGQGLLTNEKLFF.

Written as DNA, the CDR3 is TGCGCCAGCACGCCCCGGGGGCCTCAAACGGAGGGCTACACCTTC. Protein product: CASTPRGPQTEGYTF. The chain joins TRBV5-1 to TRBJ1-2; possible D gene TRBD1, 6 bases. With 6 bases removed from V and 8 bases from J, the gap between germline ends came to 23 bases. The CDR3 length is 15 residues. Germline assignment: CDR1 SGHRS and CDR2 YFSETQ.